This entry lists 29 T cell receptor beta chains sequenced from one sample in a study of OX40 agonist ivuxolimab in advanced cancers. Only in-frame clones appear in the TCRdb table, and some are missing; sequencing was by immunoSEQ multiplex PCR. The sample carries tens of thousands of clones, around nine tenths recorded once. The starting material was CD4+ or CD8+ T cells sorted from blood, obtained in a trial of the OX40 agonist ivuxolimab. The receptors originated from an adult with an advanced solid tumor such as melanoma, head and neck, liver or kidney cancer.

The V and J genes are TRBV28 and TRBJ2-7; D gene ambiguous. Germline values: CDR1 MDHEN, CDR2 SYDVKM. The CDR3 runs 15 residues. V dropped 6 bases and J dropped 0 bases, with 15 bases sitting between them. Here the CDR3 reads CASRTSAPDSYEQYF. The DNA for the CDR3 is TGTGCCAGCAGAACCTCGGCTCCGGACTCCTACGAGCAGTACTTC.

The chain links TRBV6-1 to TRBJ1-2, with 8 bases identical to TRBD1. V lost 3 bases to trimming and J lost 6 bases; unmatched junction nucleotides: 9. This CDR3 region has 15 residues. Per the germline V gene, CDR1 is MNHNS and CDR2 is SASEGT. This CDR3 reads CASSDSTGDTDGYTF. In DNA, the CDR3 is TGTGCCAGCAGTGACTCGACAGGGGATACGGATGGCTACACCTTC.

This chain's CDR3 is CASSTGTSADTQYF. CDR3 in DNA: TGTGCCAGCAGCACCGGGACTAGTGCAGATACGCAGTATTTT. The chain recombines TRBV6-4 with TRBJ2-3, with TRBD2 matching over 8 bases. Germline V gives CDR1 MRHNA, CDR2 SNTAGT. CDR3 length equals 14 residues. V gave up 6 bases and J gave up 4 bases; unmatched junction bases: 6.

The CDR3 DNA sequence: TGTGCCATCAGCCAAGGACAGGATGCGGGGAACACCATATATTTT. This codes for CAISQGQDAGNTIYF. The chain couples TRBV10-3 to TRBJ1-3; 7 bases match TRBD1. Germline CDR1 and CDR2: ENHRY and SYGVKD. V lost 6 bases to trimming and J lost 7 bases; unmatched junction nucleotides: 12. The CDR3 is 15 residues long.

The chain joins TRBV6-5 to TRBJ2-1; 8 nucleotides line up with TRBD2. Unmatched junction bases numbered 8, after V lost 6 bases and J lost 4 bases. Per the germline V gene, CDR1 is MNHEY and CDR2 is SVGAGI. The length of the CDR3 is 15 residues. In DNA, the CDR3 is TGTGCCAGCAGAGAAACTAGCGGAGGATACAATGAGCAGTTCTTC. Protein sequence: CASRETSGGYNEQFF.

Only a few counts were recorded for this clone. The chain couples TRBV5-4 to TRBJ2-5; D call uncertain. CDR1 and CDR2 (germline): SGHNT, YYREEE (reference sequence). There are 12 residues in the CDR3. V lost 0 bases to trimming and J lost 1 base, with 1 base between them. The CDR3 is CASSLVQETQYF. CDR3 in DNA: TGTGCCAGCAGCTTGGTCCAAGAGACCCAGTACTTC.

The V gene is TRBV6-5, the J gene TRBJ2-1; D may be TRBD1 or TRBD2 (6 bases each). The V end was cut by 6 bases, the J end by 8 bases, with 14 bases between. This CDR3 is 13 amino acids long. Germline-derived CDR1 and CDR2 are MNHEY and SVGAGI. CDR3 in DNA: TGTGCCAGCAGAAATGTCGGGGGCGATGAGCAGTTCTTC. It codes for CASRNVGGDEQFF.

This rearrangement joins TRBV5-8 to TRBJ1-4; TRBD1 agrees at 7 bases. Germline-derived CDR1 and CDR2 are SGHTS and YDEGEE. CDR3 length: 15 amino acids. Germline trimming cut 4 bases from V and 3 bases from J; bases unmatched to any gene: 6. CDR3 nucleotide sequence: TGTGCCAGCAGCCCCAGGGGGAGGTCTAATGAAAAACTGTTTTTT. Residues: CASSPRGRSNEKLFF.

The chain uses TRBV27 and TRBJ2-5; possibly TRBD1 or TRBD2 for D (6 bases each). V was cut by 9 bases and J by 5 bases, with 22 bases left in between. The V gene's germline CDR1 is MNHEY and CDR2 SMNVEV (reference sequence). This CDR3 has 15 residues. CDR3 bases: TGTGCCAGTAGGGGGGCGGGACTGGCCAGGGAGACCCAGTACTTC. Its translation is CASRGAGLARETQYF.

The chain links TRBV6-5 to TRBJ2-1; 13 bases are shared with TRBD2. V was pared by 6 bases and J by 9 bases, with 8 bases of the junction left unmatched. Germline CDR1 and CDR2: MNHEY and SVGAGI. The CDR3 extends over 15 amino acids. The chain's CDR3 is CASRLLAGGPGEQFF. In nucleotides, the CDR3 is TGTGCCAGCAGGTTACTAGCGGGAGGGCCAGGTGAGCAGTTCTTC.

The chain has TRBV4-1 and TRBJ1-4, with 8 bases fitting TRBD1. V shed 3 bases and J 5 bases; nucleotides not matched to a gene: 8. Per germline, CDR1 MGHRA and CDR2 YSYEKL. The CDR3 contains 16 residues. DNA of the CDR3: TGCGCCAGCAGCCAGGAAGGACAGGGCTCCAATGAAAAACTGTTTTTT. It is translated as CASSQEGQGSNEKLFF.

The rearrangement links TRBV11-2 to TRBJ1-6; possibly TRBD1 for D (5 bases). Germline V CDR1 and CDR2: SGHAT, FQNNGV. The CDR3 extends over 18 amino acids. Trimming took 5 bases from V and 2 from J, leaving 19 bases between them. The CDR3: CASSGASGLGAYNSPLHF. The CDR3 nucleotides read TGTGCCAGCAGCGGGGCTTCAGGGTTAGGCGCCTATAATTCACCCCTCCACTTT.

This chain joins TRBV30 and TRBJ1-3; no clear D gene. The V and J ends lost 0 bases and 1 base respectively, with 13 bases between them. This CDR3 contains 16 residues. Germline assignment: CDR1 GTSNPN and CDR2 SVGIG (reference sequence). CDR3 sequence reads: CAWSVWQGLSGNTIYF. CDR3 in DNA: TGTGCCTGGAGTGTATGGCAAGGGCTTTCTGGAAACACCATATATTTT.

V gene TRBV7-8 combines with J gene TRBJ2-7; no clear D gene. The germline CDR1 and CDR2 sequences are SGHVS and FQNEAQ. The CDR3 spans 16 residues. Trimming removed 0 bases from V and 3 bases from J, with 15 bases in between. CDR3 protein: CASSLALSRVGYEQYF. The CDR3 coding sequence is TGTGCCAGCAGCTTAGCCCTTTCTAGGGTTGGCTACGAGCAGTACTTC.

This clone was detected once. V usage is TRBV27 and J usage is TRBJ2-7, with 9 bases matching TRBD1. Trimming at V came to 5 bases and at J to 1 base, leaving 9 bases not matched to a gene. CDR3 length: 16 amino acids. Germline V gene lookup returns CDR1 MNHEY and CDR2 SMNVEV (reference sequence). CDR3 in DNA: TGTGCCAGCAGTCCACGAACGACAGGGGGGTCCTACGAGCAGTACTTC. It codes for CASSPRTTGGSYEQYF.

This clone was recorded only once. The V and J genes are TRBV5-1 and TRBJ2-6, with D tentatively TRBD1 or TRBD2 (6 bases each). Trimming took off 5 bases at V and 4 bases at J, with 13 bases between the two ends. This CDR3 has 15 residues. The V gene's germline CDR1 is SGHRS and CDR2 YFSETQ. The CDR3 nucleotides read TGCGCCAGCAGGGAAGGGGGGACCGGGGCCAACGTCCTGACTTTC. It is translated as CASREGGTGANVLTF. The variable domain in full, completed from reference TRBV5-1 and TRBJ2-6, reads KAGVTQTPRYLIKTRGQQVTLSCSPISGHRSVSWYQQTPGQGLQFLFEYFSETQRNKGNFPGRFSGRQFSNSRSEMNVSTLELGDSALYLCASREGGTGANVLTFGAGSRLTVL.

This chain joins TRBV6-1 and TRBJ2-5; TRBD2 is a possible D gene (5 bases). The ends were cut back, 0 bases at V and 1 base at J, with 6 bases in the middle. Germline V lookup: CDR1 MNHNS, CDR2 SASEGT. The length of the CDR3 is 14 residues. As DNA, the CDR3 is TGTGCCAGCAGTGAAGCGGGAGTCCAAGAGACCCAGTACTTC. It translates to CASSEAGVQETQYF.

The CDR3 here is CASSPDRNPYGYTF. In DNA, the CDR3 is TGTGCCAGCAGCCCGGACAGAAACCCCTATGGCTACACCTTC. The chain links TRBV5-6 to TRBJ1-2, with D tentatively TRBD1 (6 bases). Trimming left V 4 bases short and J 4 bases short, with 14 bases between. Germline V gene lookup returns CDR1 SGHDT and CDR2 YYEEEE. The CDR3 length is 14 residues.

This chain joins TRBV27 and TRBJ2-7; D perhaps matches TRBD1 (6 bases). V lost 5 bases, J lost 12 bases, and 20 bases lay in between. Germline assignment: CDR1 MNHEY and CDR2 SMNVEV (reference sequence). CDR3 length equals 13 residues. CDR3 in DNA: TGTGCCAGCAGTCTTAGATCACAGGGATCTGTGTACTTC. Its translation: CASSLRSQGSVYF.

The rearrangement links TRBV9 to TRBJ2-5; D might be TRBD2 (5 bases). The CDR3 runs to 17 residues. Germline CDR1 reads SGDLS; CDR2 reads YYNGEE. The V and J ends lost 0 bases and 2 bases respectively, with 17 bases between them. The CDR3 bases are TGTGCCAGCAGCGTAGATACCTCCCGAGCGGATCAAGAGACCCAGTACTTC. Translated: CASSVDTSRADQETQYF.

The V and J genes are TRBV7-9 and TRBJ1-2; TRBD1 matches 7 bases. This CDR3 comprises 17 residues. Trimming took 5 bases from V and 4 from J; bases not matched to a gene: 16. CDR1 is SEHNR and CDR2 is FQNEAQ in the germline V gene (reference sequence). DNA of the CDR3: TGTGCCAGCAGCACCTACCGACTATTTCAGGGGGTCTATGGCTACACCTTC. It translates to CASSTYRLFQGVYGYTF.

The CDR3, as DNA: TGTGCCTGGAGTAACAGGGAGGCTGAAAAACTGTTTTTT. This sequence encodes CAWSNREAEKLFF. The gene calls are TRBV30 and TRBJ1-4; tentatively, D is TRBD1 (6 bases). Germline V gene data show CDR1 as GTSNPN and CDR2 as SVGIG (reference sequence). The CDR3 is made up of 13 amino acids. Trimming cost V 2 bases and J 7 bases, with 11 bases left between them.

As DNA, the CDR3 is TGTGCCAGCAGCTTAGACAGGAGCCGCAATCAGCCCCAGCATTTT. It codes for CASSLDRSRNQPQHF. The chain carries TRBV7-2 and TRBJ1-5, with D possibly TRBD1 on 5 matching bases. Germline V gene data show CDR1 as SGHTA and CDR2 as FQGNSA. The length of the CDR3 is 15 residues. V lost 1 base and J lost 2, with 9 bases in between. The whole variable domain, remainder taken from reference TRBV7-2 and TRBJ1-5, is GAGVSQSPSNKVTEKGKDVELRCDPISGHTALYWYRQSLGQGLEFLIYFQGNSAPDKSGLPSDRFSAERTGGSVSTLTIQRTQQEDSAVYLCASSLDRSRNQPQHFGDGTRLSIL.

The chain links TRBV7-8 to TRBJ1-2; D is unclear. CDR1 and CDR2 from the germline V gene are SGHVS and FQNEAQ. V was shortened by 5 bases and J by 2 bases, with 15 bases between the two germline ends. The CDR3 loop spans 15 amino acids. CDR3 sequence (DNA): TGTGCCAGCAGCCCCTTAACTGGAGCAAACTATGGCTACACCTTC. This gives the protein CASSPLTGANYGYTF.

This chain links TRBV10-3 with TRBJ2-5; 8 bases fit TRBD1. Germline CDR1 ENHRY, CDR2 SYGVKD. V lost 4 bases and J lost 7; bases outside the gene matches: 8. The CDR3 is made up of 14 amino acids. The chain's CDR3 is CAISGSTGGGTQYF. The CDR3 DNA is TGTGCCATCAGTGGCTCTACAGGGGGTGGGACCCAGTACTTC.

V usage is TRBV5-6 and J usage is TRBJ1-2; D call uncertain. V was pared by 0 bases and J by 4 bases, with 4 bases between. This CDR3 has 12 residues. Germline V gene data show CDR1 as SGHDT and CDR2 as YYEEEE. CDR3 amino acids: CASSLAGYGYTF. DNA for the CDR3: TGTGCCAGCAGCTTGGCAGGCTATGGCTACACCTTC.

V gene TRBV4-2 combines with J gene TRBJ2-7; D assignment may be TRBD1 or TRBD2 (5 bases each). Germline CDR1 reads LGHNA; CDR2 reads YNFKEQ. The V end lost 1 base, the J end lost 1 base, and 11 bases lay between the germline ends. CDR3 length: 15 residues. The CDR3 bases are TGTGCCAGCAGCCAAGGTGGGACGGGATCCTACGAGCAGTACTTC. It translates to CASSQGGTGSYEQYF.

The rearrangement links TRBV2 to TRBJ1-5; D gene uncertain. CDR1 SNHLY and CDR2 FYNNEI come from the germline V gene. The CDR3 is 11 amino acids. The V and J ends lost 8 bases and 4 bases respectively, with 6 bases between them. In DNA, the CDR3 is TGTGCCAGCGGACGGAATCAGCCCCAGCATTTT. Its protein is CASGRNQPQHF.

This chain uses TRBV2 with TRBJ2-3; 11 nucleotides agree with TRBD1. Germline V lookup: CDR1 SNHLY, CDR2 FYNNEI. With 4 bases clipped from V and 6 bases from J, the junction kept 3 bases outside the gene matches. This CDR3 is built from 14 residues. CDR3 loop: CASSGTGGLDTQYF. The CDR3 nucleotides read TGTGCCAGCAGTGGGACAGGGGGCTTGGATACGCAGTATTTT.